The 15 T cell receptor beta chains given below trace back to one sample, sequenced in a study of read filtering for tumor transcriptome and immune sequencing (TCRdb year 2020). Instrument used: Illumina HiSeq 4000. The Immunoverse kit was used to build TCR libraries from approximately 410 ng RNA, with molecular barcoded adaptors covering alpha/delta and beta/gamma chains. TCRdb redid the processing of the public reads, applying fastp at Q25 and MiXCR, and retained in-frame beta chains. Merged by CDR3 protein, the rows form single entries marked with the most common genes and DNA. This sample lists about 47,000 distinct CDR3 sequences; 12% were detected once. Clones ranked in the top ten supply roughly 14% of the sample. Sequenced input: a population of CD138-negative cells sorted from bone marrow. The label giving this sample's cell subset or site can be read as: bone marrow mononuclear cells depleted of CD138+ plasma/myeloma cells by negative magnetic selection. All receptors come from a donor older than 35 with multiple myeloma.

This clonotype has ten or more counts. V gene TRBV19 combines with J gene TRBJ2-1; perhaps D is TRBD1 or TRBD2 (5 bases each). This CDR3 has 14 amino acids. V gave up 5 bases and J gave up 4 bases, with 12 bases separating them. Germline-derived CDR1 and CDR2 are LNHDA and SQIVND (reference sequence). In DNA form, the CDR3 reads TGTGCCAGTAGTTACCGGGACGGATACAATGAGCAGTTCTTC. Its protein is CASSYRDGYNEQFF.

This clonotype has ten or more counts. The chain's CDR3 is CASSEYLGYEQFF. CDR3 sequence (DNA): TGTGCCAGCAGTGAATATCTGGGGTATGAGCAGTTCTTC. This chain links TRBV6-1 with TRBJ2-1; D remains ambiguous. CDR3 size: 13 residues. V dropped 2 bases and J dropped 8 bases, with 10 bases sitting between them. The V gene's germline CDR1 is MNHNS and CDR2 SASEGT.

On this clonotype: This may be a read error: a much more frequent sequence differs by one nucleotide. The chain couples TRBV4-1 to TRBJ2-6; TRBD1 might be the D (6 bases). Germline assignment: CDR1 MGHRA and CDR2 YSYEKL. V lost 1 base and J 0 bases, leaving 10 bases between the germline ends. This CDR3 has 17 amino acids. CDR3 amino acids: CASSQGQVTSGANVLTF. CDR3 nucleotide sequence: TGCGCCAGCAGCCAAGGACAGGTCACCTCTGGGGCCAACGTCCTGACTTTC.

Ten or more counts support this clonotype. This chain uses TRBV27 with TRBJ2-3, with D possibly being TRBD1 or TRBD2 (5 bases each). Germline V gives CDR1 MNHEY, CDR2 SMNVEV (reference sequence). There are 12 residues in the CDR3. The V end lost 6 bases, the J end lost 6 bases, and 10 bases lay between the germline ends. The CDR3: CASRWGMDTQYF. In nucleotides, the CDR3 is TGTGCCAGCAGATGGGGGATGGATACGCAGTATTTT.

This clonotype has at least ten counts. The chain uses TRBV6-5 and TRBJ2-1, with D maybe TRBD2 (5 bases). The length of the CDR3 is 17 residues. Per the germline V gene, CDR1 is MNHEY and CDR2 is SVGAGI. Trimming shortened V by 5 bases and J by 0 bases, and 17 bases separated the two germline ends. In DNA, the CDR3 is TGTGCCAGCAGTCGAAAGCTTAGCGTAATCTCCTACAATGAGCAGTTCTTC. Translating it yields CASSRKLSVISYNEQFF.

This clonotype appeared a few times. This may stem from a read error, because a much larger clone lies one nucleotide away. The chain employs TRBV6-5 and TRBJ2-1, with D possibly being TRBD2 (6 bases). This CDR3 contains 16 residues. Germline V lookup: CDR1 MNHEY, CDR2 SVGAGI. In DNA form, the CDR3 reads TGTGCCAGCACCCTTTGGGGACTTCGCGGATACAATGGGCAGTTCTTC. Its protein product is CASTLWGLRGYNGQFF.

The chain uses TRBV7-8 and TRBJ1-5; 7 bases fit TRBD1. Germline loops: CDR1 SGHVS, CDR2 FQNEAQ. This CDR3 is built from 19 residues. Trimming took 1 base from V and 3 from J; bases not matched to a gene: 15. CDR3 sequence: CASSLVGPRGRLDNQPQHF. For the CDR3, the DNA is TGTGCCAGCAGCTTAGTAGGGCCCAGGGGGAGGTTGGACAATCAGCCCCAGCATTTT.

As regards this clonotype: A far more abundant clone sits one base away, making this likely a read error. The chain combines TRBV7-9 with TRBJ2-1; D gene ambiguous. Germline V gene lookup returns CDR1 SEHNR and CDR2 FQNEAQ (reference sequence). The CDR3 contains 15 residues. The CDR3 DNA is TGTGCCAGCAGTCCAACAGCCTCCTCCTACAATGAGCGGTTCTTC. Its protein is CASSPTASSYNERFF.

This clonotype was counted at least ten times. V usage is TRBV5-1 and J usage is TRBJ2-7; the D gene is possibly TRBD2 (6 bases). The CDR3 loop spans 16 amino acids. The V gene lost 0 bases and the J gene lost 2 bases, with 15 bases spanning the gap. Germline V gene sequence: CDR1 SGHRS, CDR2 YFSETQ. CDR3 in DNA: TGCGCCAGCAGCTTGGAAGGCGCTAGCGAACCCTACGAGCAGTACTTC. Protein product: CASSLEGASEPYEQYF. Together with reference TRBV5-1 and TRBJ2-7, the CDR3 gives the full variable domain: KAGVTQTPRYLIKTRGQQVTLSCSPISGHRSVSWYQQTPGQGLQFLFEYFSETQRNKGNFPGRFSGRQFSNSRSEMNVSTLELGDSALYLCASSLEGASEPYEQYFGPGTRLTVT.

This clonotype was found many times. The chain couples TRBV7-2 to TRBJ2-7; no definite D call. This CDR3 is 15 amino acids long. CDR1 is SGHTA, CDR2 FQGNSA, per germline. V was shortened by 7 bases and J by 1 base, with 17 bases between the two germline ends. The CDR3 nucleotides are TGTGCCAGCACCACCTCTCCAGGAGAGTCCTACGAGCAGTACTTC. Its translation: CASTTSPGESYEQYF.

Ten or more counts support this clonotype. The chain recombines TRBV29-1 with TRBJ1-1; D unresolved. The CDR3 totals 13 residues. With 5 bases removed from V and 0 bases from J, the gap between germline ends came to 10 bases. Germline V lookup: CDR1 SQVTM, CDR2 ANQGSEA. CDR3 in amino acids: CSVPGPMNTEAFF. Written as DNA, the CDR3 is TGCAGCGTTCCGGGCCCCATGAACACTGAAGCTTTCTTT.

Concerning this clonotype: This likely comes from a read error, as the CDR3 has no conserved phenylalanine or tryptophan at its end. The rearrangement links TRBV18 to TRBJ1-1, with TRBD1 matching 12 bases. V shed 8 bases and J 0 bases; nucleotides not matched to a gene: 13. Germline loops: CDR1 KGHSH, CDR2 LQKENI. The CDR3 has 18 amino acids. The CDR3 loop reads CASTSGTGGLSMNTEAFL. DNA of the CDR3: TGTGCCAGCACATCCGGGACAGGGGGCCTCTCCATGAACACTGAAGCTTTCTTA.

This clonotype occurred many times. The V and J genes are TRBV12-3 or TRBV12-4 and TRBJ1-3; unclear D gene. The CDR3 length is 17 residues. V lost 4 bases to trimming and J lost 0 bases, with 16 bases between them. The CDR3 sequence is CASSWYGQAVSGNTIYF. CDR3 in DNA: TGTGCCAGCAGTTGGTATGGGCAGGCAGTCTCTGGAAACACCATATATTTT.

For this clonotype: Given a much more abundant clone one base away, this may be a read error. The chain carries TRBV5-6 and TRBJ1-5; D is unresolved. Germline-derived CDR1 and CDR2 are SGHDT and YYEEEE. This CDR3 spans 14 amino acids. Trimming removed 5 bases at V and 3 bases at J, with 12 bases between. CDR3 in amino acids: CASSRGPHNQPQHF. The CDR3 DNA reads as TGTGCCAGCAGTCGAGGACCACACAATCAGCCCCAGCATTTT. Full variable domain (remainder filled in from reference TRBV5-6 and TRBJ1-5): DAGVTQSPTHLIKTRGQQVTLRCSPKSGHDTVSWYQQALGQGPQFIFQYYEEEERQRGNFPDRFSGHQFPNYSSELNVNALLLGDSALYLCASSRGPHNQPQHFGDGTRLSIL.

CDR3 bases: TGCAGTGCTAGAGATTCGCGGGGAAATCAGCCCCAGCATTTT. It is translated as CSARDSRGNQPQHF. The chain has TRBV20-1 and TRBJ1-5, with D unresolved. The CDR3 consists of 14 residues. CDR1 DFQATT and CDR2 SNEGSKA come from the germline V gene (reference sequence). V was clipped by 0 bases and J by 4 bases, with 10 bases between them.